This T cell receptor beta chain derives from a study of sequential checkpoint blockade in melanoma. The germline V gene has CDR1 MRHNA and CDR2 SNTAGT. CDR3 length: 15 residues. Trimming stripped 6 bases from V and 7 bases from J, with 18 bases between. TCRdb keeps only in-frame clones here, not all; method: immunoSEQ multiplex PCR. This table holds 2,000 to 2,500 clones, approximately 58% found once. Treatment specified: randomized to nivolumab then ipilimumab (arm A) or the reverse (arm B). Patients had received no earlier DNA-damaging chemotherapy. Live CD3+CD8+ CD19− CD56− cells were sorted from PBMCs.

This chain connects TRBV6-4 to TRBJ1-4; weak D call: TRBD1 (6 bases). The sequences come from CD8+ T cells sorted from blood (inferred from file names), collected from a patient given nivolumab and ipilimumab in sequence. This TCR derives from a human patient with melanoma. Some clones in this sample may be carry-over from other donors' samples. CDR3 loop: CASSRTSGAGEKLFF. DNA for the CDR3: TGTGCCAGCAGCCGAACGTCAGGGGCAGGTGAAAAACTGTTTTTT.